The rows below give T cell receptor beta chains drawn from one sample of a study of blood T cell repertoires in COVID-19. Method: immunoSEQ multiplex PCR; TCRdb's copy keeps in-frame clones and lacks some. This table holds about 190,000 clones, roughly 88% found once. Sequencing was done on a sample of peripheral blood. These receptors were collected from a woman aged 40-49 years who had recovered from COVID-19. CDR3s leave out the opening cysteine and the closing phenylalanine or tryptophan. Rows give clone size only sometimes, using once, few, many, or a class for an expanded clone.

TRBJ1-3 | . | TRBV12-3/TRBV12-4 | ASSFPQNTIY
TRBJ1-5 | once | TRBV30 | AYSRAGTGGQPQH
TRBJ2-3 | . | TRBV20-1 | SASGDSIGDTQY
TRBJ2-5 | . | TRBV12-3/TRBV12-4 | ASSFASLETQY
TRBJ2-1 | once | TRBV5-1 | ASSPTHLTGSVINEQF
TRBJ2-7 | . | TRBV7-9 | ATHRTGAHEQY
TRBJ2-5 | . | TRBV2 | ASSERKGGTQY
TRBJ2-3 | . | TRBV12-5 | ASGSGVDRLTDTQY
TRBJ1-2 | many | TRBV30 | AWSAGNYGYT
TRBJ2-1 | . | TRBV7-9 | ASSVRQGNYNEQF
TRBJ1-5 | . | TRBV7-8 | ASSLGGTGGSQPQH
TRBJ2-7 | . | TRBV9 | ASSVAPSGDTQY
TRBJ2-5 | . | TRBV5-6 | ASSSQETQY
. | . | TRBV9 | ASSVGLAGEKGDSEQF
TRBJ1-2 | . | TRBV19 | ASSARGGGRSYGYT
TRBJ2-1 | . | TRBV9 | ASSYLGGSYNEQF
TRBJ1-5 | . | TRBV7-2 | ASSLDPGQPQH
TRBJ1-1 | . | TRBV30 | AWSVDSNTEAF
TRBJ2-1 | . | TRBV7-9 | ASSAAKGVNDEQF
TRBJ2-7 | few | TRBV30 | ACQTTYEQY
TRBJ2-7 | . | TRBV30 | AWSVTGILSYEQY
TRBJ2-1 | . | TRBV7-2 | ASSLAGGNHNEQF
TRBJ2-3 | once | TRBV19 | ASSKSGELSYSTDTQY
TRBJ2-7 | once | TRBV4-3 | ASSQNSAGTDSYEQY